This T cell receptor (beta chain) emerged from a study of cytomegalovirus exposure and HLA in healthy donors. Background on the study: Counted in an early data release were 85 million or so unique TCRs from HLA-typed donors. Ancestry clustering placed about four fifths of several hundred genotyped donors in the Caucasian-associated cluster. General observations from the study: Earlier analysis yielded a pattern in which most TCR beta V segments were productive about 90% or about 30% of the time. TCR beta V- and J-gene trimming, according to a later analysis, was linked to a missense DCLRE1C variant.

Use of 60 Vbeta and 13 Jbeta primers characterized the PCR. Measured with immunoSEQ multiplex PCR; TCRdb has only the in-frame clones, and not every one. The sample holds roughly 110,000 clones, over 70% seen once. Germline values: CDR1 SNHLY, CDR2 FYNNEI. The V end was cut by 8 bases, the J end by 3 bases, with 11 bases between. The CDR3 extends over 12 amino acids. In regard to this clone: Antigen unknown.

This rearrangement joins TRBV2 to TRBJ2-7; no clear D gene. Input material: PBMCs. The receptor's source is a male donor in good health and CMV-seropositive. In DNA form, the CDR3 reads TGTGCCAGCGGGCAAAATCTCTACGAGCAGTACTTC. Translating it yields CASGQNLYEQYF.